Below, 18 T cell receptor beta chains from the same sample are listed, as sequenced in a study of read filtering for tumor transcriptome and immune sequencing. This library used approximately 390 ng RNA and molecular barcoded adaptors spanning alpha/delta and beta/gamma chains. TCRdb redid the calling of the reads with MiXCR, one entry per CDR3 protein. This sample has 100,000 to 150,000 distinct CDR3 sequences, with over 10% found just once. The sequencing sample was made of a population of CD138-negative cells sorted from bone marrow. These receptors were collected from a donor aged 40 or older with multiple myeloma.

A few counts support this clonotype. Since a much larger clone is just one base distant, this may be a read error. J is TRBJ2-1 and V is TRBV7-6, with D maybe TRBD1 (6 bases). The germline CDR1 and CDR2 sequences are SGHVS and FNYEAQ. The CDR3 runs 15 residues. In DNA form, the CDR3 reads TGTGCCAGCAGCTTAGGTGTGACAGGCCGGGATGAGCAGTCCTTC. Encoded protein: CASSLGVTGRDEQSF.

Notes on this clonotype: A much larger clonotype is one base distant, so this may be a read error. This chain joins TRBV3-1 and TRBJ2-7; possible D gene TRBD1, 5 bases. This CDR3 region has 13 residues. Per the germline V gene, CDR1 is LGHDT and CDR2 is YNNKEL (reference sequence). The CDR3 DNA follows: TGTGCCAGCAGCCCCCTTGGGGCCTACGAGCGGTACTTC. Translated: CASSPLGAYERYF.

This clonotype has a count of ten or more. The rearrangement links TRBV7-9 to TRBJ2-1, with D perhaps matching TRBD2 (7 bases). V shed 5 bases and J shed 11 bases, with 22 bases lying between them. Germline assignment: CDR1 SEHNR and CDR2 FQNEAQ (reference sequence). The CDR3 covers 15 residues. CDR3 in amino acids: CASSPEGGQGRQQFF. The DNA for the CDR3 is TGTGCCAGCAGCCCGGAGGGGGGGCAAGGGCGGCAGCAGTTCTTC.

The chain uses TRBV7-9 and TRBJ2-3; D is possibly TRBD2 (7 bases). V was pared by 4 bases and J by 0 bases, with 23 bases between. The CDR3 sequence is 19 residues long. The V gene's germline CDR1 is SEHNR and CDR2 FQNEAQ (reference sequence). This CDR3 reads CASSSYLGGGYTSTDTQYF. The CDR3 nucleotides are TGTGCCAGCAGCTCCTACCTGGGGGGGGGCTATACTAGCACAGATACGCAGTATTTT.

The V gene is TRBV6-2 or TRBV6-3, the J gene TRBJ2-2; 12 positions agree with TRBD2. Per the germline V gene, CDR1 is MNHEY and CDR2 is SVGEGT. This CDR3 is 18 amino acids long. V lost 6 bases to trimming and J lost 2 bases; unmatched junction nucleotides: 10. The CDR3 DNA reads TGTGCCAGCAGCCGACCTAGCGGGAGGGCCCAAAACACCGGGGAGCTGTTTTTT. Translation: CASSRPSGRAQNTGELFF.

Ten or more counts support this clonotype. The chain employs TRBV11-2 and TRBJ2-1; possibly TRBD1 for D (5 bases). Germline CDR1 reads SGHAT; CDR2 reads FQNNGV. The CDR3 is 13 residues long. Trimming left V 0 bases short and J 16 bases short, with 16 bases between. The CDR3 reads CASSLDSAGRRFF. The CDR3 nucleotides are TGTGCCAGCAGCTTAGATTCGGCAGGGCGACGATTCTTC. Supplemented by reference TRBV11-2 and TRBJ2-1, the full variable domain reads EAGVAQSPRYKIIEKRQSVAFWCNPISGHATLYWYQQILGQGPKLLIQFQNNGVVDDSQLPKDRFSAERLKGVDSTLKIQPAKLEDSAVYLCASSLDSAGRRFFGPGTRLTVL.

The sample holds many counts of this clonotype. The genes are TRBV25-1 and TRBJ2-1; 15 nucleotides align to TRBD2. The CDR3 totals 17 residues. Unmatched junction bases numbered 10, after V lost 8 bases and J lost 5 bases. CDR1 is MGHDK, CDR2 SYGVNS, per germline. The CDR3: CASAPGLAGGRDNEQFF. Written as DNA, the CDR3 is TGTGCCAGCGCCCCGGGACTAGCGGGGGGCCGCGACAATGAGCAGTTCTTC.

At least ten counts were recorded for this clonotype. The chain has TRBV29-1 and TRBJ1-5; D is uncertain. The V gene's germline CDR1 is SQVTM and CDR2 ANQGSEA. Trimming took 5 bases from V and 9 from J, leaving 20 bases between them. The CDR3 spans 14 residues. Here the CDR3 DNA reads TGCAGCGTTTCCAAAGGGTCCATGGGAGGGCCCCAGCATTTT. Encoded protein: CSVSKGSMGGPQHF.

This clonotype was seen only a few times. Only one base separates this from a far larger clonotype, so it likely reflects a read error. CDR3 in DNA: TGTGCCAGCACCTCCTCGACTGGCTACAATGAGCAGTTCTTC. This codes for CASTSSTGYNEQFF. V and J are TRBV7-3 and TRBJ2-1; D remains unclear. CDR1 and CDR2 from the germline V gene are SGHTA and FQGTGA. The length of the CDR3 is 14 residues. V was clipped by 7 bases and J by 3 bases, with 13 bases between them.

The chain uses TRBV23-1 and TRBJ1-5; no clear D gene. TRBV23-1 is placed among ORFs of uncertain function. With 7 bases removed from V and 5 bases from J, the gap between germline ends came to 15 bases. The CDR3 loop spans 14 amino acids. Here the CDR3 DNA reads TGCGCCAGCACCAGAGACAAAACCTATCAGCCCCAGCATTTT. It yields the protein CASTRDKTYQPQHF.

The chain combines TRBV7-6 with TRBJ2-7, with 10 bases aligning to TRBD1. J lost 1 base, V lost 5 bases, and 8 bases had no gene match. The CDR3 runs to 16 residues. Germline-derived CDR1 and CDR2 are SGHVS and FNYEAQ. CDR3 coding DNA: TGTGCCAGCAGCCCCGCCTGGACAGGGGGATCCTACGAGCAGTACTTC. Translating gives CASSPAWTGGSYEQYF.

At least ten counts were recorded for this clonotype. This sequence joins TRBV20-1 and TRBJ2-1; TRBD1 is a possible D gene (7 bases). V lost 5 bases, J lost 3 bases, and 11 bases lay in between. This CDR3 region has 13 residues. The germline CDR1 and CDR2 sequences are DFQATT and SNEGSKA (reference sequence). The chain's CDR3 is CSADQGGYNEQFF. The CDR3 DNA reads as TGCAGTGCTGATCAGGGGGGCTACAATGAGCAGTTCTTC.

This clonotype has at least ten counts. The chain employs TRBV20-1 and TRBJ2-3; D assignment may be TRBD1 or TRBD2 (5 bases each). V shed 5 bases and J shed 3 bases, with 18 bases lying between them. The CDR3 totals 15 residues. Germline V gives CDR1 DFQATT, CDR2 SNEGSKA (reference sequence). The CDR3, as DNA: TGCAGTGCTCCAACTCCGGACGGGGCGACAGATACGCAGTATTTT. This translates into CSAPTPDGATDTQYF.

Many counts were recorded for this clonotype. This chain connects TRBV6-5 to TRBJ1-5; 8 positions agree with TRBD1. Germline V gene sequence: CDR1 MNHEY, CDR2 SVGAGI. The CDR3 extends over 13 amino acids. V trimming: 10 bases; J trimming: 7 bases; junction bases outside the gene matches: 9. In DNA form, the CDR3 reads TGTGCCACCTCGGACAGGGCTGGCCAGCCCCAGCATTTT. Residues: CATSDRAGQPQHF.

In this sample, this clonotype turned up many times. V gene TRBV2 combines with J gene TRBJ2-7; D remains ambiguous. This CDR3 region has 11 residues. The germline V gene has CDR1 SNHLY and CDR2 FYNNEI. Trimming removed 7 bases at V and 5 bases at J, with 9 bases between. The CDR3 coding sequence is TGTGCCAGCACTTTTACCAACGAGCAGTACTTC. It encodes CASTFTNEQYF.

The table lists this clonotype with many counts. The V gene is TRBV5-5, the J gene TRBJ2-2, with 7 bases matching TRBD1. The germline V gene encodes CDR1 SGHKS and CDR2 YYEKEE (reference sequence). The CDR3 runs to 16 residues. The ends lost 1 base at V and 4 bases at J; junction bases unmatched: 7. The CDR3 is CASSLIFGQATGELFF. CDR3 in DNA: TGTGCCAGCAGCTTGATCTTTGGACAGGCCACCGGGGAGCTGTTTTTT.

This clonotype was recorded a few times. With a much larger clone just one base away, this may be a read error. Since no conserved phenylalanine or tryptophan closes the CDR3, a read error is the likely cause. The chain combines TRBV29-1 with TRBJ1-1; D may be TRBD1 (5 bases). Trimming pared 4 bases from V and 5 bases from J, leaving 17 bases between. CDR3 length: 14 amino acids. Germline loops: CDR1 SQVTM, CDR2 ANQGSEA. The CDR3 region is CSVAQTGKGTEAFL. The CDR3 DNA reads TGCAGCGTTGCCCAGACGGGTAAGGGGACTGAAGCTTTCCTT.

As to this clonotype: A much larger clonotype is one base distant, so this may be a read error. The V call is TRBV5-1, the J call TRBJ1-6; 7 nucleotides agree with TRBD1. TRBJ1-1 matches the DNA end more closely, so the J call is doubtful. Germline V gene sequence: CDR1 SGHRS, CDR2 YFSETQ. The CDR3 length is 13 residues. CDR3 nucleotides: TGCGCCAGCAGCGGGGGACAGAGAATAGGGGCTTTCTTT. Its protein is CASSGGQRIGAFF.